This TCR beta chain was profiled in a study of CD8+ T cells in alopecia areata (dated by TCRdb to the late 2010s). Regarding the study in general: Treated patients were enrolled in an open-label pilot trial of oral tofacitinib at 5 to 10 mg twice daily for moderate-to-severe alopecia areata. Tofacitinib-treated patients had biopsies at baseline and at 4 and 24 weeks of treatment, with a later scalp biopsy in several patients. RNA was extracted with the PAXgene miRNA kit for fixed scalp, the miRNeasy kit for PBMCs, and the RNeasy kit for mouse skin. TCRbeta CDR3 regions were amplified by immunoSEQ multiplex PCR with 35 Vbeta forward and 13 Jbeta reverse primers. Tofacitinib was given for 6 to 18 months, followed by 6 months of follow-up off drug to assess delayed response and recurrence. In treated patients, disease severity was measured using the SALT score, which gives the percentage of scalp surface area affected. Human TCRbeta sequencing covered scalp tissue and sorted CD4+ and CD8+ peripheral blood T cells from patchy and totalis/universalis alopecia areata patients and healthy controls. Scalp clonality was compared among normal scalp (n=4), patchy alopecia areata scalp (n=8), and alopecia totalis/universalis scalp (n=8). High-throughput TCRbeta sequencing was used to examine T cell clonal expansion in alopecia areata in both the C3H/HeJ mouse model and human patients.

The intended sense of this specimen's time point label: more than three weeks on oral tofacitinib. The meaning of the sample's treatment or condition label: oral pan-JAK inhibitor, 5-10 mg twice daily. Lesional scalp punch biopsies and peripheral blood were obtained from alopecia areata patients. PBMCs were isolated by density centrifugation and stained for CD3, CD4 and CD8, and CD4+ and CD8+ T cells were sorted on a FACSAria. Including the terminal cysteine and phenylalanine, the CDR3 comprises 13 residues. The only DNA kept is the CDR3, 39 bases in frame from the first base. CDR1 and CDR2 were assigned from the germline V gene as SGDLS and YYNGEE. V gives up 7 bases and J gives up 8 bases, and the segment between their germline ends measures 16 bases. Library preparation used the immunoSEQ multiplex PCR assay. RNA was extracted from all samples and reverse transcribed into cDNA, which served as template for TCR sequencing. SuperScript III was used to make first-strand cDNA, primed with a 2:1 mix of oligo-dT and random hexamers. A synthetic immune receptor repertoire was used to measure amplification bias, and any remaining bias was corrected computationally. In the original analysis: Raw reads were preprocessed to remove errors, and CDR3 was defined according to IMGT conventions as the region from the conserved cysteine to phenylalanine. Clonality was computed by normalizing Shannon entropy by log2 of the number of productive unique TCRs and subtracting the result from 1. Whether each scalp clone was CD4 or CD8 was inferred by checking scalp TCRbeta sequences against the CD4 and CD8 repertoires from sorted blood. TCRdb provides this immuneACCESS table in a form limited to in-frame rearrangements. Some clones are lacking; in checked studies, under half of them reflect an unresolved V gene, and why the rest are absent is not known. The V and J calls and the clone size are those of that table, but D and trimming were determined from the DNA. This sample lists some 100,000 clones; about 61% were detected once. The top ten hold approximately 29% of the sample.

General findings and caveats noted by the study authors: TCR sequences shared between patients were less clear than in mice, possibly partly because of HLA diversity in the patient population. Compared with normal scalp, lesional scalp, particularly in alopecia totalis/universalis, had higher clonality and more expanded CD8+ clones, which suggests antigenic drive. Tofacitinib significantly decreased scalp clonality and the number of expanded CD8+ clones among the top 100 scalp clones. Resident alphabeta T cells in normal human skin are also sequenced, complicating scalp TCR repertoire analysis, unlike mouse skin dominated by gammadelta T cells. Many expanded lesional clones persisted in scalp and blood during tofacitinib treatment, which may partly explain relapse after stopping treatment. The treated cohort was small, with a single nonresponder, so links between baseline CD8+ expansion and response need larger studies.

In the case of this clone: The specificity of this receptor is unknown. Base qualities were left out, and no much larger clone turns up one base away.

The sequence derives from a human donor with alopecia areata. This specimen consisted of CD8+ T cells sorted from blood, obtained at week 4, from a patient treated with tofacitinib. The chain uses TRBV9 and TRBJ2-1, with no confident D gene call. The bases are TGTGCCAGCTCACCTTTCGTCGTGGATGAGCAGTTCTTC. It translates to CASSPFVVDEQFF.